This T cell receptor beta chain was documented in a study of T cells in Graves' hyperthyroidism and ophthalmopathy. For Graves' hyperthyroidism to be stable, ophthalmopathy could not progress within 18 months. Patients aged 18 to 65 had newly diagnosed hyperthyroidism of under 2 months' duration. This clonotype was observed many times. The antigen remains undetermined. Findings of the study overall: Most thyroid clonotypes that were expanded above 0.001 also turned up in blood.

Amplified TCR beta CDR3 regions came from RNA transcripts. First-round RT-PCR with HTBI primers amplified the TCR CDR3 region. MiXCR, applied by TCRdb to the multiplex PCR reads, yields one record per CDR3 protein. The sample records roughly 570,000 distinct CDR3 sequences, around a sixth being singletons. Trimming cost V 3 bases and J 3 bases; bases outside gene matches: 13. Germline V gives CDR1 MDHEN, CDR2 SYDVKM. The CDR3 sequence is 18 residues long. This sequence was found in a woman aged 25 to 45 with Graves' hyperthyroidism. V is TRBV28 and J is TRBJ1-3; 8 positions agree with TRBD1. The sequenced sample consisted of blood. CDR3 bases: TGTGCCAGCAGTTTCCGAAACTACAGGGGGTATATTGGAAACACCATATATTTT. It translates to CASSFRNYRGYIGNTIYF. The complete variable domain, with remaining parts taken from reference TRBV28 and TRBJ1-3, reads DVKVTQSSRYLVKRTGEKVFLECVQDMDHENMFWYRQDPGLGLRLIYFSYDVKMKEKGDIPEGYSVSREKKERFSLILESASTNQTSMYLCASSFRNYRGYIGNTIYFGEGSWLTVV.